The 7 T cell receptor beta chains below were found in one sample sequenced in a study of long-term antiretroviral therapy in people with HIV. It was version v3.0 of the immunoSEQ assay that was run at survey level. TCRdb keeps only in-frame clones here, not all; method: immunoSEQ multiplex PCR. This sample has roughly 20,000 clones; around 80% occur once, and the top ten carry just under 9.5%. The specimen was unsorted PBMCs, collected 4.1 years after starting antiretroviral therapy. The receptors were gathered from a woman aged 40 to 50 with HIV.

The gene calls are TRBV6-6 and TRBJ1-5; D may be TRBD1 (6 bases). Trimming pared 10 bases from V and 2 bases from J, leaving 18 bases between. The CDR3 is 15 residues long. The germline CDR1 and CDR2 sequences are MNHNY and SVGAGI (reference sequence). Written as DNA, the CDR3 is TGTGCCACCCGGAGAGGGGGAATGGGCAATCAGCCCCAGCATTTT. It translates to CATRRGGMGNQPQHF.

The chain carries TRBV5-4 and TRBJ2-3; 11 nucleotides line up with TRBD2. The V and J ends lost 4 bases and 4 bases, in that order; junction bases with no gene match: 2. This CDR3 region has 14 residues. Germline loops: CDR1 SGHNT, CDR2 YYREEE (reference sequence). The CDR3 bases are TGTGCCAGCAGCGGGACTAGCGGTGCAGATACGCAGTATTTT. Protein product: CASSGTSGADTQYF.

The gene calls are TRBV12-5 and TRBJ1-3; D is unclear. V was pared by 1 base and J by 0 bases, with 19 bases between. The CDR3 spans 19 residues. Germline CDR1 is LGHNT and CDR2 is FRNRAP. The CDR3 coding sequence is TGTGCTAGTGGTTTGGACATAGCAAGTAGCCCCCTCTCTGGAAACACCATATATTTT. Translating it yields CASGLDIASSPLSGNTIYF.

V gene TRBV6-5 combines with J gene TRBJ1-2, with a weak D call TRBD1 (6 bases). V dropped 6 bases and J dropped 3 bases, with 11 bases sitting between them. The CDR3 runs to 13 residues. Germline V lookup: CDR1 MNHEY, CDR2 SVGAGI. The CDR3, as DNA: TGTGCCAGCAGCCGGCCAGGGGACTATGGCTACACCTTC. Protein sequence: CASSRPGDYGYTF.

The J gene is TRBJ2-1, the V gene TRBV27; 12 positions agree with TRBD2. The CDR3 contains 15 residues. Per germline, CDR1 MNHEY and CDR2 SMNVEV (reference sequence). Trimming cost V 5 bases and J 5 bases; bases outside gene matches: 4. This chain's CDR3 is CASSLGLAGNNEQFF. CDR3 bases: TGTGCCAGCAGTCTCGGACTAGCGGGAAACAATGAGCAGTTCTTC.

This sequence joins TRBV10-3 and TRBJ2-7; tentative D call: TRBD2 (7 bases). CDR1 is ENHRY and CDR2 is SYGVKD in the germline V gene. The V end lost 9 bases, the J end lost 0 bases, and 9 bases lay between the germline ends. The CDR3 loop spans 12 amino acids. CDR3 protein: CAIGGVSYEQYF. The CDR3, as DNA: TGTGCCATAGGGGGGGTCTCCTACGAGCAGTACTTC.

V is TRBV7-8 and J is TRBJ2-6; D remains unclear. The CDR3 totals 16 residues. Germline V gene lookup returns CDR1 SGHVS and CDR2 FQNEAQ. The germline V and J ends were trimmed by 1 base and 0 bases, with 7 bases remaining between them. The DNA for the CDR3 is TGTGCCAGCAGCTTAGTGCGGAGCTCTGGGGCCAACGTCCTGACTTTC. The encoded protein is CASSLVRSSGANVLTF.